These T cell receptor beta chains were read from a single sample in a study of CD8 T cells in ankylosing spondylitis. A single record per CDR3 protein comes from TCRdb applying MiXCR to the 5' RACE reads. The table lists over 200,000 distinct CDR3 sequences, around 16% of them singletons. What was sequenced was blood, either unsorted or a sorted T cell fraction (not recorded which). These receptors were taken from a male donor with ankylosing spondylitis. Each CDR3 is given with its conserved first and last residue. Each record gives: V gene, CDR3 length, clone size, J gene, CDR3 protein. Some rows have no size entry. The others give once, few or many, or a class for an expanded clone.

V gene: TRBV6-5
CDR3 length: 16
clone size: .
J gene: TRBJ2-1
CDR3 protein: CASSYYLGATYNEQFF

V gene: TRBV6-1
CDR3 length: 14
clone size: .
J gene: TRBJ2-1
CDR3 protein: CASRGQGAGNEQFF

V gene: TRBV5-4
CDR3 length: 17
clone size: .
J gene: TRBJ2-3
CDR3 protein: CASSFGLAGPGTDTQYF

V gene: TRBV14
CDR3 length: 14
clone size: few
J gene: TRBJ2-7
CDR3 protein: CASSQDWDSYEQYF

V gene: TRBV7-9
CDR3 length: 16
clone size: .
J gene: TRBJ2-6
CDR3 protein: CASSSLTGSGANVLTF

V gene: TRBV7-9
CDR3 length: 16
clone size: few
J gene: TRBJ2-7
CDR3 protein: CASSLPLAGGTPEQYF

V gene: TRBV4-2
CDR3 length: 14
clone size: .
J gene: TRBJ2-7
CDR3 protein: CASSHSGSSYEQYF

V gene: TRBV5-1
CDR3 length: 16
clone size: few
J gene: TRBJ2-5
CDR3 protein: CASSLARVGDKETQYF

V gene: TRBV7-6
CDR3 length: 16
clone size: .
J gene: TRBJ2-3
CDR3 protein: CASSPSLAGETDTQNF

V gene: TRBV27
CDR3 length: 11
clone size: .
J gene: TRBJ2-7
CDR3 protein: CASSRLYEQYF

V gene: TRBV12-3/TRBV12-4
CDR3 length: 14
clone size: .
J gene: TRBJ1-4
CDR3 protein: CASSLQVTNEKLFF

V gene: TRBV12-3/TRBV12-4
CDR3 length: 14
clone size: many
J gene: TRBJ2-7
CDR3 protein: CASSLGQGYYEQYF

V gene: TRBV10-3
CDR3 length: 13
clone size: .
J gene: TRBJ2-1
CDR3 protein: CAISAGGVNEQFF

V gene: TRBV12-3/TRBV12-4
CDR3 length: 14
clone size: .
J gene: TRBJ1-2
CDR3 protein: CASRPGTGVYGYTF

V gene: TRBV12-3/TRBV12-4
CDR3 length: 14
clone size: many
J gene: TRBJ1-1
CDR3 protein: CASSLQGKYTEAFF

V gene: TRBV12-3/TRBV12-4
CDR3 length: 16
clone size: few
J gene: TRBJ1-4
CDR3 protein: CASSLLGGGAREKLFF

V gene: TRBV7-9
CDR3 length: 16
clone size: few
J gene: TRBJ1-5
CDR3 protein: CASSLVGSGSNQPQHF

V gene: TRBV29-1
CDR3 length: 14
clone size: .
J gene: TRBJ2-5
CDR3 protein: CSSYDGVGEETQYF

V gene: TRBV6-1
CDR3 length: 16
clone size: .
J gene: TRBJ2-2
CDR3 protein: CASSPRPGTVTGELFF

V gene: TRBV11-2
CDR3 length: 15
clone size: .
J gene: TRBJ1-1
CDR3 protein: CASSLVRGRNTEAFF

V gene: TRBV3-1
CDR3 length: 15
clone size: .
J gene: TRBJ2-6
CDR3 protein: CASSQGGFRANVLTF

V gene: TRBV28
CDR3 length: 19
clone size: .
J gene: TRBJ2-6
CDR3 protein: CASSLNWASGHAGANVLTF

V gene: TRBV5-1
CDR3 length: 21
clone size: .
J gene: TRBJ2-5
CDR3 protein: CASSWTSGSEIGFGIAETQYF

V gene: TRBV4-3
CDR3 length: 15
clone size: many
J gene: TRBJ1-2
CDR3 protein: CASSQDHAQVYGYTF

V gene: TRBV2
CDR3 length: 14
clone size: few
J gene: TRBJ1-1
CDR3 protein: CASSDLTGGTEAFF

V gene: TRBV7-8
CDR3 length: 14
clone size: many
J gene: TRBJ2-7
CDR3 protein: CASSSWTESYEQYF

V gene: TRBV4-1
CDR3 length: 15
clone size: .
J gene: TRBJ2-1
CDR3 protein: CASSQDGLAGGEQFF

V gene: TRBV20-1
CDR3 length: 14
clone size: few
J gene: TRBJ2-5
CDR3 protein: CSATMDSAGETQYF

V gene: TRBV4-3
CDR3 length: 15
clone size: .
J gene: TRBJ1-5
CDR3 protein: CASSQDRAGYQPQHF

V gene: TRBV9
CDR3 length: 15
clone size: few
J gene: TRBJ1-2
CDR3 protein: CASSKTGRGGYGYTF

V gene: TRBV18
CDR3 length: 19
clone size: few
J gene: TRBJ2-4
CDR3 protein: CASSRTGSGSTIAKNIQYF

V gene: TRBV12-3/TRBV12-4
CDR3 length: 14
clone size: .
J gene: TRBJ1-2
CDR3 protein: CASRPDGGLYGYTF

V gene: TRBV19
CDR3 length: 14
clone size: few
J gene: TRBJ2-1
CDR3 protein: CASTGAYGTNEQFF

V gene: TRBV29-1
CDR3 length: 16
clone size: .
J gene: TRBJ2-5
CDR3 protein: CSVEDIREGEEETQYF

V gene: TRBV5-6
CDR3 length: 15
clone size: few
J gene: TRBJ2-7
CDR3 protein: CASTPGVGQFYEQYF

V gene: TRBV2
CDR3 length: 17
clone size: .
J gene: TRBJ2-1
CDR3 protein: CASSEAPLAGDGNEQFF

V gene: TRBV6-2/TRBV6-3
CDR3 length: 13
clone size: .
J gene: TRBJ1-4
CDR3 protein: CASSYAYLRKLFF

V gene: TRBV20-1
CDR3 length: 15
clone size: few
J gene: TRBJ1-3
CDR3 protein: CSARGTFPSGNTIYF

V gene: TRBV5-1
CDR3 length: 17
clone size: few
J gene: TRBJ1-1
CDR3 protein: CASSLRGGIDKNTEAFF

V gene: TRBV4-3
CDR3 length: 17
clone size: many
J gene: TRBJ2-1
CDR3 protein: CASSQELVGTIIYEQFF

V gene: TRBV7-8
CDR3 length: 17
clone size: few
J gene: TRBJ2-3
CDR3 protein: CASSLGGLAAPGDPQYF

V gene: TRBV28
CDR3 length: 15
clone size: many
J gene: TRBJ2-3
CDR3 protein: CASSLGSSSTDTQYF